The T cell receptor beta chain under discussion was sequenced for a study of radiotherapy plus CTLA-4 blockade in lung cancer. Study as a whole: Overall, roughly 17% of patients showed an objective response, while about 31% attained disease control. Findings and caveats of the study: Together with interferon-beta, which increased in serum after radiation, early dynamic changes in blood T cell clones were reportedly the best predictors of response. There was expansion of tumor-derived TCR clones in blood after radiotherapy plus ipilimumab.

Alongside CTLA-4 blockade with ipilimumab, patients with chemo-refractory metastatic non-small-cell lung cancer received focal radiation. Some clones are missing from TCRdb's copy, which holds only in-frame ones; the method was immunoSEQ multiplex PCR. The sample consists of approximately 52,000 clones, around 79% of them appearing once. The CDR3 covers 13 residues. Germline values: CDR1 GTSNPN, CDR2 SVGIG (reference sequence). V shed 2 bases, J shed 5 bases, and the junction held 3 bases outside the gene matches. Comments on this clone: No antigen is known for it.

The source was peripheral blood, collected from a patient treated with radiotherapy plus ipilimumab. This chain links TRBV30 with TRBJ2-3, with TRBD2 matching 8 bases. This TCR came from a human donor with non-small cell lung cancer who had a complete response to radiotherapy plus ipilimumab. The CDR3 DNA reads as TGTGCCTGGAGTAGGCTAGCGGGAGATACGCAGTATTTT. Its translation is CAWSRLAGDTQYF.